In its sample, the clone carrying this T cell receptor beta chain was seen many times. Its antigen is unidentified. The data were obtained in a study of T cells after yellow fever vaccination. General study findings and limits: Faster peaking, at day 5 versus 15, marked a secondary response that was weaker.

Trimming pared 4 bases from V and 1 base from J, leaving 12 bases between. Germline V gene sequence: CDR1 SGHRS, CDR2 YFSETQ. The CDR3 length is 15 residues. TCRdb called the 5' RACE reads again in MiXCR, with one record for every CDR3 protein. Among some 110,000 distinct CDR3 sequences listed, roughly 7.2% were seen once. This receptor was obtained from a man aged 18 to 29 who received the YFV17D yellow fever vaccine. The V gene is TRBV5-1, the J gene TRBJ1-3; D perhaps matches TRBD1 (5 bases). The sequencing here drew on CD4+ T cells sorted from PBMCs, taken 35 to 50 days after the first yellow fever vaccination. The CDR3 protein is CASSGDGQSGNTIYF. In nucleotides, the CDR3 is TGCGCCAGCAGCGGGGACGGACAATCTGGAAACACCATATATTTT. The variable domain in full, with the rest retrieved from reference TRBV5-1 and TRBJ1-3, is KAGVTQTPRYLIKTRGQQVTLSCSPISGHRSVSWYQQTPGQGLQFLFEYFSETQRNKGNFPGRFSGRQFSNSRSEMNVSTLELGDSALYLCASSGDGQSGNTIYFGEGSWLTVV.